This T cell receptor (beta chain) derives from a study of shared clonotypes between healthy human individuals. Clones were sequenced by immunoSEQ multiplex PCR, and TCRdb holds only the in-frame ones, with some missing. The repertoire holds 2 million or so clones, with 95% as singletons. Looked up from germline, CDR1 is SGHTA and CDR2 is FQGNSA. Deletions cut 5 bases from V and 0 bases from J, with 15 bases between. The CDR3 consists of 16 residues. The sequence derives from a man between 18 and 29 years old in good health. Sequences were obtained from naive CD4+ T cells sorted from blood. As for subset: CD45RA+ positively selected. This sequence joins TRBV7-2 and TRBJ2-3, with D perhaps matching TRBD1 or TRBD2 (5 bases each). CDR3 DNA sequence: TGTGCCAGCAGCCACGACGGGGCCGCTAGCACAGATACGCAGTATTTT. This codes for CASSHDGAASTDTQYF.